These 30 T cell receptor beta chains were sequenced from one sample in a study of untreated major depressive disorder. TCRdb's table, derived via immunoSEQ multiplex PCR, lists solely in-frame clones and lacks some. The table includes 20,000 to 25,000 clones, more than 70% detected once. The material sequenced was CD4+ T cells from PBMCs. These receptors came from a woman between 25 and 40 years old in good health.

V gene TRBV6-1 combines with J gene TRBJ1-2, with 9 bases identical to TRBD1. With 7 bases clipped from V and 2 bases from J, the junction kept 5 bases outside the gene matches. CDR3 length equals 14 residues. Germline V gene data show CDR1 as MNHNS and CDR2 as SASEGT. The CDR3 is CASTRTGENYGYTF. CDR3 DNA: TGTGCCAGCACTCGGACAGGGGAAAACTATGGCTACACCTTC.

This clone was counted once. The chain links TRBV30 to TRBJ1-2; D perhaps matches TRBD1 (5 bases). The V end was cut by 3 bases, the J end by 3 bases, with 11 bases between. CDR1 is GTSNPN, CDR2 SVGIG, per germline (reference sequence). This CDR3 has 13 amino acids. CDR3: CAWSLGGDYGYTF. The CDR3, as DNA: TGTGCCTGGAGCCTGGGGGGGGACTATGGCTACACCTTC. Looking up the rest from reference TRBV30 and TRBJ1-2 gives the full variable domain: SQTIHQWPATLVQPVGSPLSLECTVEGTSNPNLYWYRQAAGRGLQLLFYSVGIGQISSEVPQNLSASRPQDRQFILSSKKLLLSDSGFYLCAWSLGGDYGYTFGSGTRLTVV.

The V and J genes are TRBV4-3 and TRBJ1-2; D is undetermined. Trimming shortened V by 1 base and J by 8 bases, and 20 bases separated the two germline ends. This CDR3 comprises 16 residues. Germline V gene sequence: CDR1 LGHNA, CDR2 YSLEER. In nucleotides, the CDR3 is TGCGCCAGCAGCCAAGGAGTCAGGATGCCTTCTAACGGCTACACCTTC. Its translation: CASSQGVRMPSNGYTF.

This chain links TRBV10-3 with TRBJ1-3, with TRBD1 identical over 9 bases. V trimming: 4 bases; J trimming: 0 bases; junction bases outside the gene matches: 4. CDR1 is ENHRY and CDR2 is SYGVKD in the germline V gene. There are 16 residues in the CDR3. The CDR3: CAISGGTGTSGNTIYF. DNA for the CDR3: TGTGCCATCAGTGGGGGGACAGGGACCTCTGGAAACACCATATATTTT.

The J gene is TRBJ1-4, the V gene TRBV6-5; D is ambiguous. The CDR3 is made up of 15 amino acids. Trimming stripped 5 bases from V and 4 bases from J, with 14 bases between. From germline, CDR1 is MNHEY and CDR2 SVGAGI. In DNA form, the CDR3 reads TGTGCCAGCAGTGTTACAGCGACCAATAATGAAAAACTGTTTTTT. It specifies CASSVTATNNEKLFF.

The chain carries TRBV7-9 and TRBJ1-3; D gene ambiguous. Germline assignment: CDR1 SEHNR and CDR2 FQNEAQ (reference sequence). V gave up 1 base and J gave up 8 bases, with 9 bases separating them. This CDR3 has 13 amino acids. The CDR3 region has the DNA TGTGCCAGCAGCTTAGTATCGCGGTACACCATATATTTT. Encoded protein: CASSLVSRYTIYF.

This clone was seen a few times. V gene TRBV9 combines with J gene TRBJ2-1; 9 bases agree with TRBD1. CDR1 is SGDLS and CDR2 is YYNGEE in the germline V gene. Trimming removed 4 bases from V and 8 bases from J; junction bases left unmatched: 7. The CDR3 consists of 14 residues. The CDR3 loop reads CASSSRDRAYEQFF. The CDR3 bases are TGTGCCAGCAGCTCCCGGGACAGGGCCTATGAGCAGTTCTTC.

DNA of the CDR3: TGTGCCAGCAGTGATAGGGGGGAGGGTGAAGCTTTCTTT. It translates to CASSDRGEGEAFF. This chain joins TRBV6-5 and TRBJ1-1, with D possibly matching TRBD1 (6 bases). The germline V gene encodes CDR1 MNHEY and CDR2 SVGAGI. This CDR3 has 13 amino acids. The V end lost 5 bases, the J end lost 7 bases, and 14 bases lay between the germline ends.

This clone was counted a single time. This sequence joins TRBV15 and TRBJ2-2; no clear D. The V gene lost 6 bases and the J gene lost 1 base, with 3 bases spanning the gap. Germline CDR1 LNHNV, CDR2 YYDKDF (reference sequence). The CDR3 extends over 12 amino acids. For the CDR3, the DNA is TGTGCCACCAGGGGGAACACCGGGGAGCTGTTTTTT. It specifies CATRGNTGELFF.

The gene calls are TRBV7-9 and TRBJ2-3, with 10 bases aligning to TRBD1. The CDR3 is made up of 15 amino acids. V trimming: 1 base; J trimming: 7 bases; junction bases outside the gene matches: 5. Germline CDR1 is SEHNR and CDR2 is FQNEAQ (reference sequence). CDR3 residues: CASSLGGQGLYTQYF. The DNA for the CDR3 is TGTGCCAGCAGCTTAGGGGGACAGGGGCTGTATACGCAGTATTTT.

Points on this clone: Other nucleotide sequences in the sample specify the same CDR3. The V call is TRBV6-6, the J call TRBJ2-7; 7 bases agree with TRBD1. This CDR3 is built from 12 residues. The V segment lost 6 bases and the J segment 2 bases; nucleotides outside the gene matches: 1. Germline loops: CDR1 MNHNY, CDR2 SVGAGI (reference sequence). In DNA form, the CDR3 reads TGTGCCAGCAGCGGGACAGCCTACGAGCAGTACTTC. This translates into CASSGTAYEQYF.

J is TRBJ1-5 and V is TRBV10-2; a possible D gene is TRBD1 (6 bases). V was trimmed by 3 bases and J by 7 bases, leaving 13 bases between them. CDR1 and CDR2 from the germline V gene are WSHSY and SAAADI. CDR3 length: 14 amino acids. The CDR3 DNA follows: TGCGCCAGCAGTGAATGGGGGCGCCTGCAGCCCCAGCATTTT. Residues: CASSEWGRLQPQHF.

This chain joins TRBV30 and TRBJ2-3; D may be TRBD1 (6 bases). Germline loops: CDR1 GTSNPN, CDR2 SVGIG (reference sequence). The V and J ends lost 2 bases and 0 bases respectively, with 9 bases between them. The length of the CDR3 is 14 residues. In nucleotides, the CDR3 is TGTGCCTGGAGTCGGACAGTTAGCACAGATACGCAGTATTTT. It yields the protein CAWSRTVSTDTQYF.

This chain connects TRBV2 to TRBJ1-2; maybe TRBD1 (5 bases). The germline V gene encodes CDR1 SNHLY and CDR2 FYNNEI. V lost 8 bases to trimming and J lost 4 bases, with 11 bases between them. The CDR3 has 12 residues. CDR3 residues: CASSTGGYGYTF. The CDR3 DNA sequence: TGTGCCAGCTCGACGGGGGGCTATGGCTACACCTTC.

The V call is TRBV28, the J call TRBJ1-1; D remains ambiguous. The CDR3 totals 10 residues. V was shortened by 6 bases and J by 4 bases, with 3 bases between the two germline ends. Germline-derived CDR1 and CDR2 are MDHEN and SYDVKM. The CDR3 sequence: CASRGTEAFF. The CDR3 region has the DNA TGTGCCAGCAGGGGCACTGAAGCTTTCTTT. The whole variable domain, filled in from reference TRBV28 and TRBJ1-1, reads DVKVTQSSRYLVKRTGEKVFLECVQDMDHENMFWYRQDPGLGLRLIYFSYDVKMKEKGDIPEGYSVSREKKERFSLILESASTNQTSMYLCASRGTEAFFGQGTRLTVV.

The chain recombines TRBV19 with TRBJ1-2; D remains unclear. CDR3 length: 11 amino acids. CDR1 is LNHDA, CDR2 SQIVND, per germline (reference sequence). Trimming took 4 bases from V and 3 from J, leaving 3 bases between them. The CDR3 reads CASSTYYGYTF. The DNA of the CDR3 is TGTGCCAGTAGTACTTACTATGGCTACACCTTC.

The chain's CDR3 is CASSIGGSGANVLTF. In nucleotides, the CDR3 is TGTGCCAGTAGTATTGGGGGCTCTGGGGCCAACGTCCTGACTTTC. The chain uses TRBV19 and TRBJ2-6; the D call may be TRBD1 or TRBD2 (5 bases each). The germline CDR1 and CDR2 sequences are LNHDA and SQIVND (reference sequence). Deletions cut 3 bases from V and 0 bases from J, with 6 bases between. CDR3 length: 15 amino acids.

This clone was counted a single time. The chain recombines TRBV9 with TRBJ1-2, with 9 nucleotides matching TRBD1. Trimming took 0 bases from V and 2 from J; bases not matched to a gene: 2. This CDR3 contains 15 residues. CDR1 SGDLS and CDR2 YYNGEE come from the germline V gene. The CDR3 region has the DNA TGTGCCAGCAGCGTAGGGACAGGGGCGAACTATGGCTACACCTTC. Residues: CASSVGTGANYGYTF.

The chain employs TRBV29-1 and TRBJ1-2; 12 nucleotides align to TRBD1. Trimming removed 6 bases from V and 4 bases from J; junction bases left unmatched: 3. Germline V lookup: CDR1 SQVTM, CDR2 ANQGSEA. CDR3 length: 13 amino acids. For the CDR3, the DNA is TGCAGCGTGGGGACAGGGGGCCCCTATGGCTACACCTTC. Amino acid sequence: CSVGTGGPYGYTF. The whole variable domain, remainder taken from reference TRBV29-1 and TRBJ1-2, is SAVISQKPSRDICQRGTSLTIQCQVDSQVTMMFWYRQQPGQSLTLIATANQGSEATYESGFVIDKFPISRPNLTFSTLTVSNMSPEDSSIYLCSVGTGGPYGYTFGSGTRLTVV.

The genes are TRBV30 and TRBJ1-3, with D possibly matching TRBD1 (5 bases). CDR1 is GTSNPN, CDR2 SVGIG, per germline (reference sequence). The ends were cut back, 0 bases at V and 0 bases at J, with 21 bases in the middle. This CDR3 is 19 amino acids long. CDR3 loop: CAWSVPGLTAGLSGNTIYF. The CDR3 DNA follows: TGTGCCTGGAGTGTACCAGGCCTGACGGCAGGGCTCTCTGGAAACACCATATATTTT.

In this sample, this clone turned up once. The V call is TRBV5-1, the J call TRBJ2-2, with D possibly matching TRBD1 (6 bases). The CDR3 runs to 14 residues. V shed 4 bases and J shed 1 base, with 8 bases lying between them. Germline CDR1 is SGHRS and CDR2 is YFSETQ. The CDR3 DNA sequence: TGCGCCAGCAGCCCGACAGGGAACACCGGGGAGCTGTTTTTT. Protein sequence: CASSPTGNTGELFF.

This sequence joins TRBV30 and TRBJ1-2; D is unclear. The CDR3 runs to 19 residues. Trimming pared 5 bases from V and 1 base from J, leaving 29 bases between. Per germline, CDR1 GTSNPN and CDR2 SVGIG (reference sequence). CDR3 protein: CAWGEGEGSRANYNYGYTF. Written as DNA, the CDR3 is TGTGCCTGGGGGGAGGGTGAGGGCAGTCGCGCGAACTATAACTATGGCTACACCTTC.

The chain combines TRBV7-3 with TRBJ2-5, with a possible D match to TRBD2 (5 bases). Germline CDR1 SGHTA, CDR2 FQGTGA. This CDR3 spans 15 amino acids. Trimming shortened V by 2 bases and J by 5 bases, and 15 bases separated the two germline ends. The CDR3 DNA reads TGTGCCAGCAGCTTACGGGGTGAAGGTCAGGAGACCCAGTACTTC. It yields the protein CASSLRGEGQETQYF.

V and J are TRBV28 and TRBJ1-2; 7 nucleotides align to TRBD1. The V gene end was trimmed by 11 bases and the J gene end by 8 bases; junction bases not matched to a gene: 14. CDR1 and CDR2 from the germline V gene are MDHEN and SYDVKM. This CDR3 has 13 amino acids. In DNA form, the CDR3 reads TGTGCCGGAGGGACAGAGGGGTATCGGGGCTACACCTTC. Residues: CAGGTEGYRGYTF.

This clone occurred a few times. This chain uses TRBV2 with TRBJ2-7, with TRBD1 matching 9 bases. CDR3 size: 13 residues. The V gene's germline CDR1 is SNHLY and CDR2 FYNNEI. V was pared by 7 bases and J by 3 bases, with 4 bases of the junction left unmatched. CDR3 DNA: TGTGCCAGCACCGGGACAGGGCACTACGAGCAGTACTTC. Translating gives CASTGTGHYEQYF.

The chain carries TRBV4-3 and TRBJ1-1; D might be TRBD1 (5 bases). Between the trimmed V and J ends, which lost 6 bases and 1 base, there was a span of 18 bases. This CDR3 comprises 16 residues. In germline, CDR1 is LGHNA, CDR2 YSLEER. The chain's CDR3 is CASRSNAGTGNTEAFF. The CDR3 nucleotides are TGCGCCAGCAGGTCGAACGCCGGGACGGGGAACACTGAAGCTTTCTTT.

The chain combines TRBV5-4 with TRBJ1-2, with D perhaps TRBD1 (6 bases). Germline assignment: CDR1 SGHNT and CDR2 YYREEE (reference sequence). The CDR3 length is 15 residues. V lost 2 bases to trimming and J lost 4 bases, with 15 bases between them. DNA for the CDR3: TGTGCCAGCAGCTTATGGGACACCAAATCCTATGGCTACACCTTC. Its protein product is CASSLWDTKSYGYTF. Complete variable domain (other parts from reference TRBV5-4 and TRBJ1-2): ETGVTQSPTHLIKTRGQQVTLRCSSQSGHNTVSWYQQALGQGPQFIFQYYREEENGRGNFPPRFSGLQFPNYSSELNVNALELDDSALYLCASSLWDTKSYGYTFGSGTRLTVV.

The CDR3 nucleotides read TGTGCCAGCAGCGTCTCGGGTATGGGGCTCTCTGGAAACACCATATATTTT. Translated, it gives CASSVSGMGLSGNTIYF. The J gene is TRBJ1-3, the V gene TRBV9; possibly TRBD1 for D (5 bases). The CDR3 has 17 residues. Between the trimmed V and J ends, which lost 2 bases and 0 bases, there was a span of 15 bases. Germline V gives CDR1 SGDLS, CDR2 YYNGEE.

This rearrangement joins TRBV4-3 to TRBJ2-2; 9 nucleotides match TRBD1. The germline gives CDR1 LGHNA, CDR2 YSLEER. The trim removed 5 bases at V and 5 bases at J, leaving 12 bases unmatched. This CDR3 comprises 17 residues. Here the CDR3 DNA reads TGCGCCAGCAGCTTACAGCCGGGACAGGGTATTACCGGGGAGCTGTTTTTT. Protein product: CASSLQPGQGITGELFF.

For the CDR3, the DNA is TGTGCCAGCAGCTTAGGGACAGCTAAAAACATTCAGTACTTC. This translates into CASSLGTAKNIQYF. The genes are TRBV7-8 and TRBJ2-4; TRBD1 is a possible D gene (6 bases). The CDR3 sequence is 14 residues long. V was clipped by 1 base and J by 4 bases, with 8 bases between them. Germline V lookup: CDR1 SGHVS, CDR2 FQNEAQ.